Here is one TCR beta chain with its context. The antigen is undetermined. The data stem from a study of human CD8 memory T cell subsets. Study results and caveats: Stem-like memory and precursor exhausted T cells, unlike effector memory cells, were similarly highly diverse. Stem-like memory and precursor exhausted T cell repertoires had very little in common with each other. Stem-like memory T cell repertoires seemed more diverse than precursor exhausted ones by Chao1 estimates.

Generation of TCR beta libraries used UMI-labeled 5' RACE. TCRdb reprocessed the 5' RACE reads, keeping one entry per CDR3 protein, no DNA. This table lists 6,500 to 10,000 distinct CDR3 sequences. The CDR3 runs to 11 residues. Germline-derived CDR1 and CDR2 are MNHEY and SVGEGT. The receptor was isolated from a human donor in good health. The genes are TRBV6-2 or TRBV6-3 and TRBJ1-1. The specimen was CD8+ T cells from PBMCs. The CDR3 reads CASSVNTEAFF.